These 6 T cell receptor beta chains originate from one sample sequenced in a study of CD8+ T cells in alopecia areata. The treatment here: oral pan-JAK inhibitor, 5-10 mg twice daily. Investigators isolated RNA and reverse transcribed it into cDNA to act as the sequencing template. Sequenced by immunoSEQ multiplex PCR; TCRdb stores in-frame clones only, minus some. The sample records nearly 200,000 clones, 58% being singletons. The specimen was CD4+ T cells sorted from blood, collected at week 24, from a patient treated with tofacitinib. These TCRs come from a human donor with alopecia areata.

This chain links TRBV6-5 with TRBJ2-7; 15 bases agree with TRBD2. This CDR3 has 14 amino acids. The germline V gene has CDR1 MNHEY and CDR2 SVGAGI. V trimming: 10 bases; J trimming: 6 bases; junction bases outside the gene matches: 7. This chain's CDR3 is CATRTGLAGGEQYF. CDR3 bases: TGTGCCACCCGGACGGGACTAGCGGGGGGCGAGCAGTACTTC.

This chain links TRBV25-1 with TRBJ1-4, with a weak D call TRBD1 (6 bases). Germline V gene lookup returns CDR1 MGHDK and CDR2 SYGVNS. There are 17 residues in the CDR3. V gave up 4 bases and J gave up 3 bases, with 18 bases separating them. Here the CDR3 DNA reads TGTGCCAGCAGTGCCTTGGGGGGAACAGGGCCTAATGAAAAACTGTTTTTT. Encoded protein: CASSALGGTGPNEKLFF.

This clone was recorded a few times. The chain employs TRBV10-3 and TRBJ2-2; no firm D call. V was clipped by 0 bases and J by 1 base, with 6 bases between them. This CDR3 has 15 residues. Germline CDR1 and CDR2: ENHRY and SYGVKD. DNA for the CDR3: TGTGCCATCAGTGAGTCTCAGGTGAACACCGGGGAGCTGTTTTTT. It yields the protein CAISESQVNTGELFF.

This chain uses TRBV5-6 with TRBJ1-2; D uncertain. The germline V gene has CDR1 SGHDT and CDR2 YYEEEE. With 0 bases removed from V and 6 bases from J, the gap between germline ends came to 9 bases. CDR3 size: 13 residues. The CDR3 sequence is CASSLERYNGYTF. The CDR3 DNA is TGTGCCAGCAGCTTGGAGAGGTATAATGGCTACACCTTC.

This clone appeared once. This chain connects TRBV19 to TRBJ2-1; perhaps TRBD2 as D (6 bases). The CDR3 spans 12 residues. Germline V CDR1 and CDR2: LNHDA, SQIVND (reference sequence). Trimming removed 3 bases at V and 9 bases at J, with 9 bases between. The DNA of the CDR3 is TGTGCCAGTAGTATTGGAGGGATTGAGCAGTTCTTC. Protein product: CASSIGGIEQFF.

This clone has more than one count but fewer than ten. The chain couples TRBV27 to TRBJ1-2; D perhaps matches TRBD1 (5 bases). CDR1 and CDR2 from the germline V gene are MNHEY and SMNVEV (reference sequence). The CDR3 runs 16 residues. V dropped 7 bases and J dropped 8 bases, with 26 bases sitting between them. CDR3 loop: CASTPSGGAPSSGYTF. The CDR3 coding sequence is TGTGCCAGCACCCCATCGGGTGGGGCCCCTTCTTCCGGCTACACCTTC.